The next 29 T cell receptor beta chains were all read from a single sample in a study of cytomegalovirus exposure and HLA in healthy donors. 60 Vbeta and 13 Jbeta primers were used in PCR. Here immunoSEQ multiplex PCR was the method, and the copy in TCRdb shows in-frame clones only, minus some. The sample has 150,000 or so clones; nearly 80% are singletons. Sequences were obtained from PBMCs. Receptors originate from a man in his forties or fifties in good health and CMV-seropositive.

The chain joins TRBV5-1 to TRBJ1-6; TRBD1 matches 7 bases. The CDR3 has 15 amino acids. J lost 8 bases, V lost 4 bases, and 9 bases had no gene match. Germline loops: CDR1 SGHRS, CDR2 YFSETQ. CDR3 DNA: TGCGCCAGCAGCAAGTTTACAGGGGAAGATTCACCCCTCCACTTT. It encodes CASSKFTGEDSPLHF.

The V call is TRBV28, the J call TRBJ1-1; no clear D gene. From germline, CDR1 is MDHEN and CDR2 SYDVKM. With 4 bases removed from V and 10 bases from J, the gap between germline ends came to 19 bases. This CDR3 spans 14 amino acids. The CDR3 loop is CASSSSRTPGGAFF. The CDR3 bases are TGTGCCAGCAGTTCCTCCCGGACCCCGGGAGGAGCTTTCTTT. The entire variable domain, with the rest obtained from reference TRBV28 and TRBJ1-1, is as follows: DVKVTQSSRYLVKRTGEKVFLECVQDMDHENMFWYRQDPGLGLRLIYFSYDVKMKEKGDIPEGYSVSREKKERFSLILESASTNQTSMYLCASSSSRTPGGAFFGQGTRLTVV.

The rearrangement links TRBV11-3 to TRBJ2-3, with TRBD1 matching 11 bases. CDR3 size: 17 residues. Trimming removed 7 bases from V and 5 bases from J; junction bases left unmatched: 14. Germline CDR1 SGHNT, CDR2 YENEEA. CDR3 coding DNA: TGTGCCAGCACGTTGTTCGGACAGGGGGCGCAGAAAGATACGCAGTATTTT. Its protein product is CASTLFGQGAQKDTQYF.

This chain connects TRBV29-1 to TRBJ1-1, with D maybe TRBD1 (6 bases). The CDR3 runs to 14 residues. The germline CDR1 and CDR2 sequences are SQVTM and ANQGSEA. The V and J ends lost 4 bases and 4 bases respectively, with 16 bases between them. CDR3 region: CSVGPQGLGTEAFF. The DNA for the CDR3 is TGCAGCGTTGGCCCTCAGGGGCTGGGCACTGAAGCTTTCTTT.

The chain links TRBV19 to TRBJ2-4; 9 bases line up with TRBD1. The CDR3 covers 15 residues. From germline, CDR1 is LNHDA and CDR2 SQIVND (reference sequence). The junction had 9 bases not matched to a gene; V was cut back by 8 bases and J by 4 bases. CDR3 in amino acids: CASGTGTGNKNIQYF. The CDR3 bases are TGTGCCAGTGGGACCGGGACAGGGAATAAAAACATTCAGTACTTC.

CDR3 DNA sequence: TGTGCCATCAGTGATGACAGGGTCGGCTACACCTTC. This sequence encodes CAISDDRVGYTF. The chain carries TRBV10-3 and TRBJ1-2; 7 nucleotides match TRBD1. The germline V gene encodes CDR1 ENHRY and CDR2 SYGVKD. Trimming cost V 3 bases and J 8 bases; bases outside gene matches: 3. CDR3 size: 12 residues.

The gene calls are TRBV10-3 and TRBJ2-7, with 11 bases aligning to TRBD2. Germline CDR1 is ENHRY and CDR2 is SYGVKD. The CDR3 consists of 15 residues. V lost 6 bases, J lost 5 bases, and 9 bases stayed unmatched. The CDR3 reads CAISAGTSGWDEQYF. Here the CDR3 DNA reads TGTGCCATCAGCGCCGGGACTAGCGGATGGGACGAGCAGTACTTC.

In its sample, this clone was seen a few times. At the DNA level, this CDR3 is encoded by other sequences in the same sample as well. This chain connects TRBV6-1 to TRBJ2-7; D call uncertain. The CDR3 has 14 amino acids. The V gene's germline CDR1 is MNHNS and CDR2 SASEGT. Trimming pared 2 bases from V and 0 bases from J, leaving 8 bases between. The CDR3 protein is CASSELWSSYEQYF. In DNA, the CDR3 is TGTGCCAGCAGTGAACTGTGGAGCTCCTACGAGCAGTACTTC.

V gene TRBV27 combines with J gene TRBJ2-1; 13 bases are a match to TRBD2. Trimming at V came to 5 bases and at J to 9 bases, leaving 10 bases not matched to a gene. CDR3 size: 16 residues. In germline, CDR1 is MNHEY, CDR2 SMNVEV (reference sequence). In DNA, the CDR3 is TGTGCCAGCAGTCCCAGACTAGCGGGAGGCGCGGTTGAGCAGTTCTTC. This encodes CASSPRLAGGAVEQFF.

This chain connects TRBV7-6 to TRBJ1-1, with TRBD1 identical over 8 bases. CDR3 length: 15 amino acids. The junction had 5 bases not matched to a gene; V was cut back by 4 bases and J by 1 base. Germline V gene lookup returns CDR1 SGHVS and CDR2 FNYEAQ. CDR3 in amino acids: CASSSGQGTNTEAFF. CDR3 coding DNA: TGTGCCAGCAGCTCCGGACAGGGAACGAACACTGAAGCTTTCTTT.

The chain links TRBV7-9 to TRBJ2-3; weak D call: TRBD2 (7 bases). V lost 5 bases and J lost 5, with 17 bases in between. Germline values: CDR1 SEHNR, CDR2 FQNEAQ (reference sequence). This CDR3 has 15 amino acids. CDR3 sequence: CASSLRSRGGDTQYF. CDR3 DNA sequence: TGTGCCAGCAGCCTGCGGTCGAGGGGGGGAGATACGCAGTATTTT.

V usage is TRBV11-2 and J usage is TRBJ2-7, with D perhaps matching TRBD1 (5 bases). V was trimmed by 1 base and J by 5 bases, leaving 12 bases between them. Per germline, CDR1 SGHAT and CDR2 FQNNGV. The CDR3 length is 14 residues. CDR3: CASSLGYRIHEQYF. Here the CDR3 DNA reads TGTGCCAGCAGCTTAGGGTACAGGATCCACGAGCAGTACTTC.

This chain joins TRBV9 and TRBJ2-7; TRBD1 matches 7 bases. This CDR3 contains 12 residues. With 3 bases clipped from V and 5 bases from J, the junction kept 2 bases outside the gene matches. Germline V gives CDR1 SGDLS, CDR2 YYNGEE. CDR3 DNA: TGTGCCAGCAGCGGCGACAGGGACGAGCAGTACTTC. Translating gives CASSGDRDEQYF.

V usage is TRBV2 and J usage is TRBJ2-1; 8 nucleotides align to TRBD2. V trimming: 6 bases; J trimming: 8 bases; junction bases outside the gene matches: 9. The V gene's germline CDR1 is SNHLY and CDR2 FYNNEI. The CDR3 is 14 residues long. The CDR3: CASRREALGDEQFF. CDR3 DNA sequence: TGTGCCAGCAGGCGGGAGGCCCTCGGGGATGAGCAGTTCTTC.

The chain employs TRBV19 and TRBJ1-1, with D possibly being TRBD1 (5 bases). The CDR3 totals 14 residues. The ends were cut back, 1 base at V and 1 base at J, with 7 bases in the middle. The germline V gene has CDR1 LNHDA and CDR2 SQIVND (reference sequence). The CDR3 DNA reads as TGTGCCAGTAGTATAGGGACACAGAACACTGAAGCTTTCTTT. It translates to CASSIGTQNTEAFF.

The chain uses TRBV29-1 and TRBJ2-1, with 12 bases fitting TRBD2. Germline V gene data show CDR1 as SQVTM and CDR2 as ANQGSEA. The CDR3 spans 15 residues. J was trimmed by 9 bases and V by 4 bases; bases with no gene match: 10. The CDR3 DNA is TGCAGCGTTGCCCACAGACTAGCGGGAGAAAGTGAGCAGTTCTTC. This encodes CSVAHRLAGESEQFF.

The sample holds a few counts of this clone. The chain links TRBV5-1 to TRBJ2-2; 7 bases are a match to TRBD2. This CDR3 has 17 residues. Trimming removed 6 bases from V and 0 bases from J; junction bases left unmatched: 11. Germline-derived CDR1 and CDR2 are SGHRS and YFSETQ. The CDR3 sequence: CASKPHGGDANTGELFF. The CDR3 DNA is TGCGCCAGCAAGCCCCATGGGGGGGACGCGAACACCGGGGAGCTGTTTTTT.

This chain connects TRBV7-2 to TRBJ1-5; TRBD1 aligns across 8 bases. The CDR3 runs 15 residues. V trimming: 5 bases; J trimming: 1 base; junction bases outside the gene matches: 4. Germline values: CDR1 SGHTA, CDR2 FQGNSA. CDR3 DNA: TGTGCCAGCAGCCTACAGGGGGGAAGCAATCAGCCCCAGCATTTT. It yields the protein CASSLQGGSNQPQHF.

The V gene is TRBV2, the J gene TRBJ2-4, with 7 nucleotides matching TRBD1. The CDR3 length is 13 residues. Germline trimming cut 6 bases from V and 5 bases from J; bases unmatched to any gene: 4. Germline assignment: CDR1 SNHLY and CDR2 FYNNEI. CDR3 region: CASSGDSQNIQYF. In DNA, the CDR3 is TGTGCCAGCAGCGGGGACAGCCAAAACATTCAGTACTTC.

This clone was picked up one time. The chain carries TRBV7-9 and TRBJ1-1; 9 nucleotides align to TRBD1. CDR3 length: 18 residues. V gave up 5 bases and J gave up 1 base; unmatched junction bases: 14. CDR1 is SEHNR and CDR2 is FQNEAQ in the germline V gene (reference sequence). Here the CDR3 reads CASSTVPGQGSGNTEAFF. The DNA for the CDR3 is TGTGCCAGCAGCACCGTCCCGGGACAGGGTTCGGGGAACACTGAAGCTTTCTTT.

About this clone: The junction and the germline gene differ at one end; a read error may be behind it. CDR3 DNA sequence: TGTGCCAGCGGACAAGGGGCTAACGATGGCTACACCTTC. This gives the protein CASGQGANDGYTF. The chain has TRBV4-2 and TRBJ1-2; possible D gene TRBD1, 5 bases. This CDR3 has 13 amino acids. Germline V gives CDR1 LGHNA, CDR2 YNFKEQ.

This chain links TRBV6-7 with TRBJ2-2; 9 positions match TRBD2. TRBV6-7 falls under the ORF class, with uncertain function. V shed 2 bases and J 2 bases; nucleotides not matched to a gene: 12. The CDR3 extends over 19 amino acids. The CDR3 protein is CASSYPTGREGINTGELFF. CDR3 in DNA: TGTGCCAGCAGTTACCCCACCGGGCGGGAGGGGATCAACACCGGGGAGCTGTTTTTT.

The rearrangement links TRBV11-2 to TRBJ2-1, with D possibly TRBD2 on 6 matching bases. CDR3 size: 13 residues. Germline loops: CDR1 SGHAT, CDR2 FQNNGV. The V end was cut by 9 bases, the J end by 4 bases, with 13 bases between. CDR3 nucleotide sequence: TGTGCCAGTGGGGCGGGGCGGTACAATGAGCAGTTCTTC. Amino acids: CASGAGRYNEQFF.

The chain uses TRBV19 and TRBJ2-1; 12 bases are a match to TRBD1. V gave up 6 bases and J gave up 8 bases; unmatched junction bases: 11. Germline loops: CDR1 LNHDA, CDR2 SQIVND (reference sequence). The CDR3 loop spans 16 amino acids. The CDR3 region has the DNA TGTGCCAGTAGAGATTGGGGACAGGGGGCTAGCGATGAGCAGTTCTTC. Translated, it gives CASRDWGQGASDEQFF.

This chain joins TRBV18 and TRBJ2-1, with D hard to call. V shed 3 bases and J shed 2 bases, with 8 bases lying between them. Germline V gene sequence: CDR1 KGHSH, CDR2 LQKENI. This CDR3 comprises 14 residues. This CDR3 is CASSPYTTYNEQFF. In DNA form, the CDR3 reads TGTGCCAGCTCACCCTATACCACCTACAATGAGCAGTTCTTC.

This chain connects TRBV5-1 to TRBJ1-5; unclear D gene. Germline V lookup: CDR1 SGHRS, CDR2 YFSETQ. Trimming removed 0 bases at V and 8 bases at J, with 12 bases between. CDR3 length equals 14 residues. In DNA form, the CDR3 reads TGCGCCAGCAGCTTGGGGACCCTGGAGGAGCCCCAGCATTTT. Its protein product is CASSLGTLEEPQHF.

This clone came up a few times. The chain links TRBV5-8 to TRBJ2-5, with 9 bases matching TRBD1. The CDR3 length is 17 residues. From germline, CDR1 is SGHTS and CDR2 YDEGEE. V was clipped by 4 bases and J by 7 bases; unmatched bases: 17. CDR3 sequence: CASSVPTGTGSWVTQYF. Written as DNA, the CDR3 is TGTGCCAGCAGCGTCCCCACCGGGACAGGGTCTTGGGTGACCCAGTACTTC.

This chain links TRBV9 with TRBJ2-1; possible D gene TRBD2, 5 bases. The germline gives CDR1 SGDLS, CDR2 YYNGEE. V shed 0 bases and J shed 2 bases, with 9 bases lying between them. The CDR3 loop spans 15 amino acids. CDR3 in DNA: TGTGCCAGCAGCGTAGATCCTAGCCCCTACAATGAGCAGTTCTTC. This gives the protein CASSVDPSPYNEQFF.

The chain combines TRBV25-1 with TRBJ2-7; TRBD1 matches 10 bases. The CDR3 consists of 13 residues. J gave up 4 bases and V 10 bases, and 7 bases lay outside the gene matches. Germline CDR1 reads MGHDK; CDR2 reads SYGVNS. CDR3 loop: CAISPGQGYEQYF. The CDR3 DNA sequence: TGTGCCATTTCTCCGGGACAGGGGTACGAGCAGTACTTC.